Included here is one TCR beta chain sequence, with context. The data were obtained in a study of blood T cell repertoires in COVID-19. Study context: Acute and convalescent COVID-19 specimens originated in the United States, Italy and Spain. T cells, B-cell-depleted T cells, or PBMCs provided the cDNA or gDNA that served as material.

CDR1 is SNHLY and CDR2 is FYNNEI in the germline V gene. V gave up 6 bases and J gave up 1 base, with 10 bases separating them. This CDR3 spans 14 amino acids. Original processing methods: By means of reference gene primer amplification, nucleated cell counts were estimated. Profiled with immunoSEQ multiplex PCR; TCRdb holds only in-frame clones, not every one. For V, J and clone size, that table is used; D and trimming come from the DNA. Among about 95,000 clones listed, about 90% were seen once. The clonotype originates from a human donor in a cohort sampled during active COVID-19. Sequenced sample: peripheral blood. This rearrangement joins TRBV2 to TRBJ1-5; D possibly corresponds to TRBD1 (6 bases). In DNA, the CDR3 is TGTGCCAGCAGCGAGGACAGAAGCAATCAGCCCCAGCATTTT. This codes for CASSEDRSNQPQHF.